The rows below give T cell receptor beta chains drawn from one sample of a study of naive and memory T cell subsets. TCRdb recomputed calls from the UMI-ligation and nested PCR reads with MiXCR, one row per CDR3 protein. The table shows 130,000 to 150,000 distinct CDR3 sequences, with over 20% occurring only once. Specimen: naive CD4+ T cells from blood. These receptors were taken from a human donor in good health. Each CDR3 is given with its conserved first and last residue. The order of the fields is clone size, J gene, V gene, D gene, CDR3 DNA, CDR3 protein. A D gene is named only where the DNA matches it firmly. Size is stated for part of the rows, as once, few or many counts, or as a class when the clone is expanded.

abundance: few
j_gene: TRBJ2-5
v_gene: TRBV6-5
d_gene: TRBD1
CDR3nt: TGTGCCAGCAGACTTGGGACAGGGAGGCAAGAGACCCAGTACTTC
CDR3aa: CASRLGTGRQETQYF

abundance: .
j_gene: TRBJ1-6
v_gene: TRBV18
d_gene: .
CDR3nt: TGTGCCAGCTCTCAACGTCTAGTCACGGAGGACAGTAATTCACCCCTCCACTTT
CDR3aa: CASSQRLVTEDSNSPLHF

abundance: .
j_gene: TRBJ2-1
v_gene: TRBV6-5
d_gene: .
CDR3nt: TGTGCCAGCAAAACGCCGGGACCTCCGTACAATGAGCAGTTCTTC
CDR3aa: CASKTPGPPYNEQFF

abundance: few
j_gene: TRBJ1-2
v_gene: TRBV29-1
d_gene: .
CDR3nt: TGCAGCGGTGGACCGGCGGGAGACTATGGCTACACCTTC
CDR3aa: CSGGPAGDYGYTF

abundance: few
j_gene: TRBJ2-5
v_gene: TRBV7-9
d_gene: .
CDR3nt: TGTGCCAGCAGCCCGTCTAGGGGAGCAGTCCAAGAGACCCAGTACTTC
CDR3aa: CASSPSRGAVQETQYF

abundance: few
j_gene: TRBJ1-3
v_gene: TRBV20-1
d_gene: .
CDR3nt: TGCAGTGCTATACCGTCCCACTCTGGAAACACCATATATTTT
CDR3aa: CSAIPSHSGNTIYF

abundance: many
j_gene: TRBJ2-2
v_gene: TRBV29-1
d_gene: .
CDR3nt: TGCAGCGTTGAAGGCCAAATGAACACCGGGGAGCTGTTTTTT
CDR3aa: CSVEGQMNTGELFF

abundance: few
j_gene: TRBJ2-2
v_gene: TRBV6-2/TRBV6-3
d_gene: TRBD2
CDR3nt: TGTGCCAGCAGTCGAAGCGGGAGTACCGGGGAGCTGTTTTTT
CDR3aa: CASSRSGSTGELFF

abundance: many
j_gene: TRBJ1-1
v_gene: TRBV6-5
d_gene: .
CDR3nt: TGTGCCAGCAGTTACTCGAGAAAGGCCTTGAACACTGAAGCTTTCTTT
CDR3aa: CASSYSRKALNTEAFF

abundance: .
j_gene: TRBJ2-7
v_gene: TRBV20-1
d_gene: .
CDR3nt: TGCAGTGCCAGAGGGGGGTTTGGCGGACTCAACCCCTACGAGCAGTACTTC
CDR3aa: CSARGGFGGLNPYEQYF

abundance: .
j_gene: TRBJ2-7
v_gene: TRBV5-1
d_gene: TRBD2
CDR3nt: TGCGCCAGCAGCCCGGGACTAGCGGAGCTAGGTGAGCAGTACTTC
CDR3aa: CASSPGLAELGEQYF

abundance: few
j_gene: TRBJ2-7
v_gene: TRBV6-1
d_gene: .
CDR3nt: TGTGCCAGCAGTGATTACGGCAACTCCTACGAGCAGTACTTC
CDR3aa: CASSDYGNSYEQYF

abundance: .
j_gene: TRBJ2-1
v_gene: TRBV19
d_gene: .
CDR3nt: TGTGCCAGTGGATCGCGGCCCCCTTCCTACAATGAGCAGTTCTTC
CDR3aa: CASGSRPPSYNEQFF

abundance: few
j_gene: TRBJ2-5
v_gene: TRBV12-3/TRBV12-4
d_gene: TRBD1
CDR3nt: TGTGCCAGCAGTCCAACGGGACAGCCGTACCAAGAGACCCAGTACTTC
CDR3aa: CASSPTGQPYQETQYF

abundance: few
j_gene: TRBJ2-1
v_gene: TRBV6-2/TRBV6-3
d_gene: .
CDR3nt: TGTGCCAGCAGTTCCTTACGACAGGGAGGGTACAATGAGCAGTTCTTC
CDR3aa: CASSSLRQGGYNEQFF

abundance: .
j_gene: TRBJ2-1
v_gene: TRBV7-6
d_gene: .
CDR3nt: TGTGCCAGCAGCTCCAGGGAGTCGGACAATGAGCAGTTCTTC
CDR3aa: CASSSRESDNEQFF